The next 5 T cell receptor beta chains were all read from a single sample in a study of B cell selection in AIRE deficiency. The assay was immunoSEQ multiplex PCR, and TCRdb's table has in-frame clones only and misses some. The data show about 25,000 clones, with about 95% seen just once and 0.24% held by the top ten. The sorted conventional CD4 T cells were gated as CD4+CD127+. Sequencing was carried out using CD4+CD127+ conventional T cells sorted from PBMCs. These TCRs come from a human donor in good health.

The chain couples TRBV7-9 to TRBJ1-4, with 9 bases lining up with TRBD1. J was trimmed by 5 bases and V by 3 bases; bases with no gene match: 4. The germline V gene has CDR1 SEHNR and CDR2 FQNEAQ (reference sequence). The CDR3 runs 15 residues. The CDR3 loop is CASSFTGGLNEKLFF. CDR3 DNA: TGTGCCAGCAGCTTTACAGGGGGCTTAAATGAAAAACTGTTTTTT.

The chain couples TRBV7-9 to TRBJ2-5; D not certain. This CDR3 has 11 residues. V was shortened by 8 bases and J by 5 bases, with 9 bases between the two germline ends. Looked up from germline, CDR1 is SEHNR and CDR2 is FQNEAQ (reference sequence). CDR3: CASGQEETQYF. CDR3 bases: TGTGCCAGCGGTCAGGAGGAGACCCAGTACTTC.

The V and J genes are TRBV9 and TRBJ1-6; unclear D gene. The germline V gene encodes CDR1 SGDLS and CDR2 YYNGEE. Between the trimmed V and J ends, which lost 0 bases and 7 bases, there was a span of 11 bases. This CDR3 is built from 15 residues. This CDR3 reads CASSVGSRGNSPLHF. For the CDR3, the DNA is TGTGCCAGCAGCGTAGGTTCTCGCGGGAATTCACCCCTCCACTTT. Looking up the rest from reference TRBV9 and TRBJ1-6 gives the full variable domain: DSGVTQTPKHLITATGQRVTLRCSPRSGDLSVYWYQQSLDQGLQFLIQYYNGEERAKGNILERFSAQQFPDLHSELNLSSLELGDSALYFCASSVGSRGNSPLHFGNGTRLTVT.

The genes are TRBV9 and TRBJ1-1; 10 positions agree with TRBD1. The CDR3 runs to 14 residues. Trimming removed 7 bases from V and 6 bases from J; junction bases left unmatched: 9. The germline V gene encodes CDR1 SGDLS and CDR2 YYNGEE. The DNA of the CDR3 is TGTGCCAGCGGAGGGACAGGGGCGAGCCCTGAAGCTTTCTTT. Translated: CASGGTGASPEAFF.

This chain uses TRBV2 with TRBJ2-5; D unclear. Per germline, CDR1 SNHLY and CDR2 FYNNEI. The length of the CDR3 is 14 residues. V gave up 6 bases and J gave up 5 bases, with 16 bases separating them. For the CDR3, the DNA is TGTGCCAGCAGCCCTCGGACGACCGTGGAGACCCAGTACTTC. Translated, it gives CASSPRTTVETQYF.